This TCR beta chain emerged from a study of blood T cell repertoires in COVID-19 (dated by TCRdb to 2020 to 2021). Context from the whole study: Samples covering the acute and convalescent phases of COVID-19 were provided by collaborators in the United States, Italy and Spain. Samples came from the ongoing ImmuneRACE study (first 160 participants) plus 1,254 subjects from 6 global collaborators. Where HLA class I and class II types were available, the types were taken from metadata supplied by the sample provider, not from assay-based typing. The repertoires were made available in a free public database intended to serve as a resource for research on the immune response to SARS-CoV-2. The material from the prospective study consisted of cDNA or gDNA derived from T cells, B-cell-depleted T cells, or PBMCs. Deeply sampled blood TCRbeta repertoires from subjects exposed to, actively infected with, or recovered from COVID-19 were included in the dataset. The sample metadata nearly always contained a de-identified subject ID, COVID-19 status, age in years and sex.

As to this clone: Its antigen specificity is not known. No quality values exist for individual bases; no much larger clone is one base distant.

Broad study findings and their caveats: How much clinical and demographic metadata was included differed by source and by participant, and the metadata was provided uncurated.

The collaborating institutions used their own protocols to collect whole blood in K2EDTA tubes. For TCRbeta analysis, collaborators shipped samples as frozen whole blood, isolated PBMCs, or DNA extracted from either of those sample types. Reading the germline V gene gives CDR1 SGHTA and CDR2 FQGNSA. The germline ends are 17 bases apart after V is trimmed by 7 bases and J by 8 bases. The CDR3 starts with the cysteine, ends with the phenylalanine, and has 13 residues. Only the CDR3 DNA stays, 39 bases, in frame from base 1. TCRbeta CDR3 regions were amplified from genomic DNA using the immunoSEQ Assay, a bias-controlled multiplex PCR. From the authors' description of their analysis: The number of nucleated cells in each sample was estimated by amplification of reference gene primers within the assay. To quantify the absolute abundance of each unique TCRbeta CDR3 rearrangement, sequence reads were collapsed and filtered. For each sample, productive Simpson clonality was calculated as the square root of Simpson's diversity index over productive rearrangements. TCRdb carries this immuneACCESS record with in-frame sequences only. Its versions omit some clonotypes, under half of them owing to an unresolved V gene in the studies checked, with the rest unexplained. The V and J calls and clone size are taken from that table; D and trimming were inferred from the DNA. Across this sample there are 200,000 to 250,000 clones, with 75% to 85% seen only once. 4.7% of the sample is held by the ten biggest clonotypes.

This clonotype was sampled from a woman in her 70s with acute or convalescent COVID-19. Sequenced: peripheral blood. Rearrangement joined TRBV7-2 to TRBJ1-2; no D gene can be assigned with confidence. CDR3 region: CASKTEGGIGYTF. Here is the DNA: TGTGCCAGCAAAACCGAGGGTGGGATAGGCTACACCTTC.